The T cell receptor (beta chain) described here comes from a study of identical twins. TCRdb reprocessed the 5' RACE reads via MiXCR and lists one record per CDR3 protein. The data contain approximately 1.8 million distinct CDR3 sequences, roughly 35% of them singletons. The CDR3 sequence is 14 residues long. V dropped 0 bases and J dropped 5 bases, with 10 bases sitting between them. The germline gives CDR1 LGHNA, CDR2 YNFKEQ. Sequencing was done on a sample of cord blood. V usage is TRBV4-2 and J usage is TRBJ2-5; D gene uncertain. This TCR was sampled from a newborn girl in good health. The CDR3 region is CASSQDSRRETQYF. The CDR3 nucleotides are TGTGCCAGCAGCCAAGATTCAAGGCGGGAGACCCAGTACTTC.